Reported below is one TCR beta chain. The data were obtained in a study of blood T cell repertoires in COVID-19. Study as a whole: Sources were T cells, B-cell-depleted T cells, or PBMCs; the material itself was cDNA or gDNA.

Germline trimming cut 0 bases from V and 6 bases from J; bases unmatched to any gene: 5. The length of the CDR3 is 16 residues. Germline V CDR1 and CDR2: SEHNR, FQNEAQ (reference sequence). The authors' processing: For nucleated cells, counts were estimated from reference gene primer amplification. The table came from immunoSEQ multiplex PCR; TCRdb's copy has only in-frame clones and leaves some out. V, J and clone size were drawn from that table, and D and trimming were deduced from the DNA. The sample holds hundreds of thousands of clones, 88% seen once. The specimen sequenced was peripheral blood. This sequence was found in a woman aged 25 to 39 with acute or convalescent COVID-19. This sequence joins TRBV7-9 and TRBJ2-1; TRBD2 aligns across 10 bases. The CDR3 loop reads CASSLALAGAANEQFF. DNA for the CDR3: TGTGCCAGCAGCTTAGCGCTAGCGGGAGCGGCCAATGAGCAGTTCTTC.